These 24 T cell receptor beta chains were all obtained from the same sample, sequenced in a study of T cell repertoires in cytomegalovirus infection. TCRdb re-called the reads with MiXCR, one entry per CDR3 protein. Altogether around 120,000 distinct CDR3 sequences are present, 7% to 9.5% being singletons, with the ten largest covering roughly a tenth. The source material was PBMCs. All receptors come from a human donor in good health (CMV status not recorded). Some clones in this sample may be carry-over from other donors' samples.

The chain is built from TRBV5-1 and TRBJ1-1; tentative D call: TRBD1 (5 bases). V was pared by 4 bases and J by 8 bases, with 15 bases between. The CDR3 runs 13 residues. CDR1 is SGHRS, CDR2 YFSETQ, per germline. The CDR3 DNA reads as TGCGCCAGCAGCCACCGGCAGGGTTGGGAAGCTTTCTTT. Translated: CASSHRQGWEAFF.

This clonotype occurred many times. V and J are TRBV7-8 and TRBJ1-3, with D possibly TRBD1 on 5 matching bases. Germline loops: CDR1 SGHVS, CDR2 FQNEAQ. The CDR3 contains 15 residues. V lost 5 bases to trimming and J lost 3 bases, with 14 bases between them. This CDR3 is CASSPGGGGGNTIYF. CDR3 coding DNA: TGTGCCAGCAGCCCCGGGGGGGGTGGTGGAAACACCATATATTTT. Full variable domain (missing parts from reference TRBV7-8 and TRBJ1-3): GAGVSQSPRYKVAKRGQDVALRCDPISGHVSLFWYQQALGQGPEFLTYFQNEAQLDKSGLPSDRFFAERPEGSVSTLKIQRTQQEDSAVYLCASSPGGGGGNTIYFGEGSWLTVV.

This clonotype was found many times. The chain links TRBV6-6 to TRBJ1-4; 9 positions match TRBD1. The CDR3 runs to 14 residues. Losses at the gene ends were 6 bases for V and 7 bases for J; bases not matched to a gene: 6. Germline V gene data show CDR1 as MNHNY and CDR2 as SVGAGI (reference sequence). Here the CDR3 DNA reads TGTGCCAGCAGAATGACAGGGGGGAGTGAAAAACTGTTTTTT. As protein: CASRMTGGSEKLFF.

This clonotype was counted many times. This rearrangement joins TRBV6-1 to TRBJ2-7; 9 bases align to TRBD1. Germline values: CDR1 MNHNS, CDR2 SASEGT. The trim removed 5 bases at V and 2 bases at J, leaving 10 bases unmatched. The CDR3 contains 16 residues. As DNA, the CDR3 is TGTGCCAGCAGTAGATCCACCGGGACAGGGACCTACGAGCAGTACTTC. It codes for CASSRSTGTGTYEQYF.

On this clonotype: This may be a read error: a much more frequent sequence differs by one nucleotide. The chain employs TRBV5-1 and TRBJ2-7; TRBD2 might be the D (5 bases). This CDR3 region has 16 residues. Germline CDR1 is SGHRS and CDR2 is YFSETQ. The germline V and J ends were trimmed by 1 base and 3 bases, with 17 bases remaining between them. The CDR3 region is CASSLTVGRSNYEQYF. The DNA for the CDR3 is TGCGCCAGCAGCTTGACTGTTGGGAGATCAAACTACGAGCAGTACTTC.

Many counts were recorded for this clonotype. The CDR3 sequence: CASSRTSVSDTQYF. CDR3 coding DNA: TGTGCCAGCAGTAGGACTAGCGTCTCGGATACGCAGTATTTT. The J gene is TRBJ2-3, the V gene TRBV2; 9 bases match TRBD2. CDR1 and CDR2 from the germline V gene are SNHLY and FYNNEI. Losses at the gene ends were 5 bases for V and 6 bases for J; bases not matched to a gene: 6. The length of the CDR3 is 14 residues. Based on the CDR3 plus reference TRBV2 and TRBJ2-3, the full variable domain is EPEVTQTPSHQVTQMGQEVILRCVPISNHLYFYWYRQILGQKVEFLVSFYNNEISEKSEIFDDQFSVERPDGSNFTLKIRSTKLEDSAMYFCASSRTSVSDTQYFGPGTRLTVL.

This clonotype was counted many times. J is TRBJ2-2 and V is TRBV10-3; 10 nucleotides align to TRBD2. The CDR3 totals 16 residues. The V segment lost 3 bases and the J segment 7 bases; nucleotides outside the gene matches: 8. The germline gives CDR1 ENHRY, CDR2 SYGVKD. Written as DNA, the CDR3 is TGTGCCATCAGTGAAAGCCCTAGCGGGGGACACGGGGAGCTGTTTTTT. Its translation is CAISESPSGGHGELFF.

This clonotype was counted many times. This sequence joins TRBV4-2 and TRBJ2-7, with D perhaps matching TRBD1 or TRBD2 (6 bases each). This CDR3 is 16 amino acids long. Germline V gene sequence: CDR1 LGHNA, CDR2 YNFKEQ. Trimming cost V 0 bases and J 4 bases, with 16 bases left between them. The CDR3 sequence is CASSQEKGGPSYEQYF. The CDR3 coding sequence is TGTGCCAGCAGCCAAGAAAAGGGGGGACCCTCTTACGAGCAGTACTTC.

This clonotype was counted at least ten times. V gene TRBV6-1 combines with J gene TRBJ1-1; D is unresolved. The germline CDR1 and CDR2 sequences are MNHNS and SASEGT. The CDR3 spans 16 residues. V was trimmed by 3 bases and J by 0 bases, leaving 14 bases between them. The DNA of the CDR3 is TGTGCCAGCAGTGAGGGAGGAAACCGTATGAACACTGAAGCTTTCTTT. Translating gives CASSEGGNRMNTEAFF.

The table lists this clonotype with many counts. The rearrangement uses TRBV7-9 and TRBJ1-1; D gene ambiguous. The CDR3 covers 14 residues. Germline loops: CDR1 SEHNR, CDR2 FQNEAQ (reference sequence). Trimming shortened V by 3 bases and J by 1 base, and 9 bases separated the two germline ends. The CDR3 loop is CASSFSHGNTEAFF. The CDR3 DNA follows: TGTGCCAGCAGCTTCTCCCACGGGAACACTGAAGCTTTCTTT.

This rearrangement joins TRBV2 to TRBJ2-5; D gene unclear. The CDR3 is made up of 13 amino acids. Germline loops: CDR1 SNHLY, CDR2 FYNNEI. The V gene lost 7 bases and the J gene lost 4 bases, with 13 bases spanning the gap. The CDR3, as DNA: TGTGCCAGCACGTTGCATCCATTAGAGACCCAGTACTTC. The encoded protein is CASTLHPLETQYF. The variable domain in full, completed from reference TRBV2 and TRBJ2-5, reads EPEVTQTPSHQVTQMGQEVILRCVPISNHLYFYWYRQILGQKVEFLVSFYNNEISEKSEIFDDQFSVERPDGSNFTLKIRSTKLEDSAMYFCASTLHPLETQYFGPGTRLLVL.

Remarks on this clonotype: One base away lies a much larger clone, so this may be a sequencing read error. The J gene is TRBJ2-3, the V gene TRBV20-1, with 8 bases lining up with TRBD2. The CDR3 runs 15 residues. Germline V gene sequence: CDR1 DFQATT, CDR2 SNEGSKA (reference sequence). The CDR3 DNA sequence: TGCGGTGCTAGAGATTCACGGGGGGGGACAGATACGCAGTATTTT. The encoded protein is CGARDSRGGTDTQYF.

This clonotype was seen only a few times. CDR3 protein: CSAVDRSSYEQYF. The CDR3 DNA follows: TGCAGCGCCGTGGACAGGAGCTCCTACGAGCAGTACTTC. The chain links TRBV29-1 to TRBJ2-7; 7 bases match TRBD1. With 7 bases clipped from V and 0 bases from J, the junction kept 6 bases outside the gene matches. The CDR3 runs to 13 residues. The germline gives CDR1 SQVTM, CDR2 ANQGSEA.

The chain uses TRBV12-3 or TRBV12-4 and TRBJ1-6, with D uncertain. The CDR3 covers 14 residues. V dropped 3 bases and J dropped 5 bases, with 8 bases sitting between them. The CDR3 sequence is CASSFAGDNSPLHF. The CDR3 nucleotides read TGTGCCAGCAGTTTCGCCGGGGATAATTCACCCCTCCACTTT.

This clonotype was observed many times. The V and J genes are TRBV7-9 and TRBJ2-2, with TRBD2 identical over 10 bases. V trimming: 5 bases; J trimming: 3 bases; junction bases outside the gene matches: 3. The CDR3 contains 15 residues. Per germline, CDR1 SEHNR and CDR2 FQNEAQ (reference sequence). The CDR3 sequence: CASSPGTSDTGELFF. CDR3 nucleotides: TGTGCCAGCAGCCCCGGGACTAGCGACACCGGGGAGCTGTTTTTT.

This clonotype has ten or more counts. This chain links TRBV12-3 or TRBV12-4 with TRBJ2-2, with D unresolved. V lost 3 bases and J 1 base, leaving 9 bases between the germline ends. This CDR3 has 15 residues. The CDR3 coding sequence is TGTGCCAGCAGTTTGCCGCCGGAGAACACCGGGGAGCTGTTTTTT. Amino acids: CASSLPPENTGELFF.

This clonotype was counted at least ten times. The chain is built from TRBV20-1 and TRBJ1-5, with 7 nucleotides matching TRBD1. The length of the CDR3 is 14 residues. In germline, CDR1 is DFQATT, CDR2 SNEGSKA (reference sequence). With V trimmed by 6 bases and J by 6 bases, 11 bases remained unmatched. In DNA form, the CDR3 reads TGCAGTGCGCGTGACCGGGACAGCTTTCAGCCCCAGCATTTT. Translating it yields CSARDRDSFQPQHF.

Ten or more counts support this clonotype. The V call is TRBV24-1, the J call TRBJ1-4, with D possibly TRBD1 on 5 matching bases. The germline V gene encodes CDR1 KGHDR and CDR2 SFDVKD. The ends were cut back, 4 bases at V and 4 bases at J, with 12 bases in the middle. The CDR3 is made up of 15 amino acids. The CDR3 here is CATSDTQGSNEKLFF. The CDR3 nucleotides are TGTGCCACCAGTGACACCCAGGGAAGTAATGAAAAACTGTTTTTT.

This clonotype was seen ten or more times. The rearrangement uses TRBV7-9 and TRBJ2-3, with 7 positions matching TRBD1. Germline CDR1 reads SEHNR; CDR2 reads FQNEAQ (reference sequence). The length of the CDR3 is 16 residues. J was trimmed by 3 bases and V by 10 bases; bases with no gene match: 16. This chain's CDR3 is CAIHLTLTGWTDTQYF. In nucleotides, the CDR3 is TGTGCCATCCACCTCACCCTGACAGGGTGGACAGATACGCAGTATTTT.

This sequence joins TRBV2 and TRBJ1-6; D is unclear. From germline, CDR1 is SNHLY and CDR2 FYNNEI. The V and J ends lost 6 bases and 10 bases respectively, with 19 bases between them. The CDR3 is 15 amino acids. CDR3 sequence: CASRSTRLDGSPLHF. CDR3 in DNA: TGTGCCAGCAGATCCACCCGGCTTGACGGGTCACCCCTCCACTTT. Full variable domain (missing parts from reference TRBV2 and TRBJ1-6): EPEVTQTPSHQVTQMGQEVILRCVPISNHLYFYWYRQILGQKVEFLVSFYNNEISEKSEIFDDQFSVERPDGSNFTLKIRSTKLEDSAMYFCASRSTRLDGSPLHFGNGTRLTVT.

The sample holds a few counts of this clonotype. The V gene is TRBV20-1, the J gene TRBJ1-5; no reliable D call. CDR3 length equals 16 residues. Trimming left V 4 bases short and J 0 bases short, with 16 bases between. Germline values: CDR1 DFQATT, CDR2 SNEGSKA (reference sequence). The CDR3 loop reads CSAIPDGDYSNQPQHF. The CDR3 DNA sequence: TGCAGTGCTATCCCGGACGGGGATTATAGCAATCAGCCCCAGCATTTT.

Ten or more counts support this clonotype. V is TRBV11-2 and J is TRBJ2-5, with a possible D match to TRBD1 (6 bases). Germline V CDR1 and CDR2: SGHAT, FQNNGV. There are 14 residues in the CDR3. V was pared by 3 bases and J by 5 bases, with 13 bases between. Written as DNA, the CDR3 is TGTGCCAGCAGCTTCAGGGGCGGTGATGAGACCCAGTACTTC. It yields the protein CASSFRGGDETQYF.

This clonotype was picked up many times. CDR3 amino acids: CASSLTENEQFF. The CDR3 nucleotides are TGTGCCAGCAGTTTAACAGAAAATGAGCAGTTCTTC. The rearrangement joins TRBV11-2 to TRBJ2-1; D is ambiguous. Deletions cut 6 bases from V and 7 bases from J, with 10 bases between. There are 12 residues in the CDR3. CDR1 SGHAT and CDR2 FQNNGV come from the germline V gene.

This clonotype occurred many times. V is TRBV7-6 and J is TRBJ1-5; the D is unclear. Trimming cost V 1 base and J 6 bases, with 16 bases left between them. The CDR3 length is 16 residues. Germline CDR1 reads SGHVS; CDR2 reads FNYEAQ. CDR3 sequence reads: CASSLESGGGSQPQHF. The CDR3 DNA reads as TGTGCCAGCAGCTTAGAGTCAGGTGGAGGTTCTCAGCCCCAGCATTTT.